This TCR beta chain was observed in a study of neurological immune-mediated disorders. Regarding the study as a whole: No CDR3 amino acid sequences were shared by expanded clones across subjects, suggesting private repertoires in all groups.

Specified time point: longitudinal time-point 3. It was from 2 million PBMCs stored at -80 C that the unsorted libraries were obtained. This clonotype occurred many times. Its target is not known. It was by 5'RACE with 10-nucleotide random UMIs that the cDNA was made. Per sequencing run, 15-18 subjects together gave over 170 million TCR-beta sequences. From the 5' RACE reads, TCRdb called clonotypes with MiXCR, one entry per CDR3 protein. The table shows about 99,000 distinct CDR3 sequences, with approximately 10% occurring only once. This clonotype was sampled from a female donor with HTLV-1-associated myelopathy (HAM/TSP). The specimen sequenced was PBMCs.

CDR3 coding DNA: TGTGCCACGACCCGGGACAAAGGTGAAGCTTTCTTT. Translating it yields CATTRDKGEAFF. The chain is built from TRBV10-3 and TRBJ1-1, with D perhaps matching TRBD1 (6 bases). CDR1 ENHRY and CDR2 SYGVKD come from the germline V gene. The CDR3 runs 12 residues. The ends were cut back, 10 bases at V and 7 bases at J, with 16 bases in the middle.